A selection of T cell receptor beta chains follows, all from one sample in a study of OX40 agonist ivuxolimab in advanced cancers. Sequencing used immunoSEQ multiplex PCR; TCRdb keeps in-frame clones, though not all of them. The sample yields tens of thousands of clones, around 86% seen once. Sequencing was performed on CD4+ or CD8+ T cells sorted from blood, taken in a trial of the OX40 agonist ivuxolimab. These receptors were taken from an adult with an advanced solid tumor such as melanoma, head and neck, liver or kidney cancer. Both conserved end residues are part of each CDR3. The D gene is left open where the match is weak. Expanded clones get a size class; other rows say once, few or many, or leave the size out.

CDR3 DNA | CDR3 protein | clone size | J gene | D gene | V gene
TGTGCTAGTGGTTTGGTACTCCTGGCAGGCCCGAACACCGGGGAGCTGTTTTTT | CASGLVLLAGPNTGELFF | - | TRBJ2-2 | - | TRBV12-5
TGTGCCAGCAGTTCCGACAGGGTTTATCAGCCCCAGCATTTT | CASSSDRVYQPQHF | - | TRBJ1-5 | TRBD1 | TRBV6-5
TGTGCCAGCAGTTCCTACAGCGCAACTAATGAAAAACTGTTTTTT | CASSSYSATNEKLFF | - | TRBJ1-4 | - | TRBV27
TGTGCCAGCAGTAGAAACAGGGAGACTAATGAAAAACTGTTTTTT | CASSRNRETNEKLFF | - | TRBJ1-4 | - | TRBV6-5
TGCGCCAGCAGCCAGGGGTTAGCGGGGGGGCAAGCAGATACGCAGTATTTT | CASSQGLAGGQADTQYF | - | TRBJ2-3 | TRBD2 | TRBV4-1
TGTGCCAGCTCACCGGGGTTGGGGGGACAAGGGAGCCAGCCCCAGCATTTT | CASSPGLGGQGSQPQHF | - | TRBJ1-5 | - | TRBV18
TGTGCCAGCAAACGGGACAGGTCCCTCTCTCTCTCTGGAAACACCATATATTTT | CASKRDRSLSLSGNTIYF | - | TRBJ1-3 | - | TRBV21-1
TGCGCCAGCAGCTTGGCCAGGGTCCCAAATGAAAAACTGTTTTTT | CASSLARVPNEKLFF | - | TRBJ1-4 | - | TRBV5-1
TGTGCCAGCAGCCAACGATTCGACAGGGAGGGAGGCTACACCTTC | CASSQRFDREGGYTF | - | TRBJ1-2 | TRBD1 | TRBV4-2
TGTGCCAGCAGCTTCCTGACAGGGGGGAACTATGGCTACACCTTC | CASSFLTGGNYGYTF | - | TRBJ1-2 | TRBD1 | TRBV7-9
TGTGCCATCAGTTATCAAAACTCAGGGTACGAGCAGTACTTC | CAISYQNSGYEQYF | - | TRBJ2-7 | - | TRBV10-3
TGTGCCAGCAGCGACAGGGTGAACACTGAAGCTTTCTTT | CASSDRVNTEAFF | once | TRBJ1-1 | TRBD1 | TRBV7-2
TGTGCCAGCAGCTTACAGCGGGGTCCCTTTGAGCAGTTCTTC | CASSLQRGPFEQFF | once | TRBJ2-1 | TRBD2 | TRBV11-2
TGTGCCAGTTGGGGCCGGGGGGAGGGGAACACTGAAGCTTTCTTT | CASWGRGEGNTEAFF | - | TRBJ1-1 | - | TRBV6-1
TGTGCCAGCAGCGTAGGACCAGATACGCAGTATTTT | CASSVGPDTQYF | few | TRBJ2-3 | - | TRBV9
TGTGCCAGCTCATATGACAGTTTTAATGAAAAACTGTTTTTT | CASSYDSFNEKLFF | - | TRBJ1-4 | - | TRBV18
TGCAGCGTGAATACCGGGACAGGGTGGACAACCGGGGAGCTGTTTTTT | CSVNTGTGWTTGELFF | - | TRBJ2-2 | TRBD1 | TRBV29-1
TGTGCCAGCAGCGGACAGGACCCCTCCTACGAGCAGTACTTC | CASSGQDPSYEQYF | once | TRBJ2-7 | TRBD1 | TRBV6-1
TGTGCCAGCAGTTACTCTAGTACGAATTCACCCCTCCACTTT | CASSYSSTNSPLHF | - | TRBJ1-6 | - | TRBV6-5
TGTGCCAGCAGCGATACAGGGGACTCTGGCTACACCTTC | CASSDTGDSGYTF | - | TRBJ1-2 | TRBD1 | TRBV7-2
TGTGCCATCAGTGGAGGAGTTCGAAGCTATGGCTACACCTTC | CAISGGVRSYGYTF | - | TRBJ1-2 | - | TRBV10-3
TGCGCCAGCAGCTTGAAGGGGCAGCGGGCTGAAGCTTTCTTT | CASSLKGQRAEAFF | - | TRBJ1-1 | - | TRBV5-1
TGTGCTAGTGTGCTTACCGGGGGATGGGGCAGGGGAGCGAACACCGGGGAGCTGTTTTTT | CASVLTGGWGRGANTGELFF | - | TRBJ2-2 | - | TRBV12-5
TGTGCCAGCAGCCAGCGAGCGGGGGGAAGGTACAATGAGCAGTTCTTC | CASSQRAGGRYNEQFF | - | TRBJ2-1 | TRBD2 | TRBV11-2
TGTGCCTCCCGCAAGGTCAATCAGCCCCAGCATTTT | CASRKVNQPQHF | - | TRBJ1-5 | - | TRBV19
TGTGCCAGCAGCCAGACAGGGACGGGGTACGAGCAGTACTTC | CASSQTGTGYEQYF | - | TRBJ2-7 | TRBD1 | TRBV4-2
TGCGCCAGCAGCTCTAATGGGGACACTTACAATGAGCAGTTCTTC | CASSSNGDTYNEQFF | - | TRBJ2-1 | - | TRBV5-1
TGTGCCAGCTCACCCGGGACAGGCGGGTACGAGCAGTACTTC | CASSPGTGGYEQYF | - | TRBJ2-7 | TRBD1 | TRBV18
TGTGCCAGTAGTATAGCCACAGGGGTGGGTACTGAAGCTTTCTTT | CASSIATGVGTEAFF | - | TRBJ1-1 | TRBD1 | TRBV19
TGTGCCAGCAGCTTCTCGACAGTAATGAACACTGAAGCTTTCTTT | CASSFSTVMNTEAFF | - | TRBJ1-1 | - | TRBV5-5
TGTGCCAGCAGCTTAGGACAAGTCGTTGTGGGTGAGCAGTTCTTC | CASSLGQVVVGEQFF | - | TRBJ2-1 | - | TRBV11-2
TGCGCCAGCAGCCAAGCAGTAGACACCCCTCAGCCCCAGCATTTT | CASSQAVDTPQPQHF | - | TRBJ1-5 | - | TRBV4-1
TGTGCCAGCTCACCAGCAGGGCTCGGCTACACCTTC | CASSPAGLGYTF | - | TRBJ1-2 | - | TRBV18
TGTGCCAGCAGCTTAGATCCCAGAGGGGGTTCCTACGAGCAGTACTTC | CASSLDPRGGSYEQYF | - | TRBJ2-7 | - | TRBV11-2
TGTGCCAGCAGTGACAGGCCGGGCAATCAGCCCCAGCATTTT | CASSDRPGNQPQHF | - | TRBJ1-5 | - | TRBV6-1
TGTGGCACCTTCCAAGGGGGGTACTACACCTTC | CGTFQGGYYTF | - | TRBJ1-2 | - | TRBV19
TGTGCCAGCAGCCGCGACGGCTCCTACGAGCAGTACTTC | CASSRDGSYEQYF | - | TRBJ2-7 | - | TRBV11-1
TGTGCCAGCAGCTTAGCGGGAGGGGCTGGAAACACCATATATTTT | CASSLAGGAGNTIYF | - | TRBJ1-3 | - | TRBV7-9
TGTGCCAGCAGCTTAGACAGAGAAGTGTCCTACTTC | CASSLDREVSYF | - | TRBJ2-5 | - | TRBV7-8
TGTGCCATTGGACAGCGTATCGCGGGTACTGAAGCTTTCTTT | CAIGQRIAGTEAFF | - | TRBJ1-1 | - | TRBV10-3
TGTGCCAGCTCACCCGGGACAGGGAGGGAGACCCAGTACTTC | CASSPGTGRETQYF | - | TRBJ2-5 | TRBD1 | TRBV18
TGTGCCAGCAGCTTAGCAGGCTTTAATGAAAAACTGTTTTTT | CASSLAGFNEKLFF | once | TRBJ1-4 | - | TRBV7-9
TGTGCCAGCAGCTTAACGGCAGACACCGGGGAGCTGTTTTTT | CASSLTADTGELFF | - | TRBJ2-2 | - | TRBV7-3
TGTGCCAGCAGCTTAGAGAGGAGCTCCTACAATGAGCAGTTCTTC | CASSLERSSYNEQFF | once | TRBJ2-1 | - | TRBV7-2
TGCGCCAGCAGCTTGACCACCCCCACCACCGGGGAGCTGTTTTTT | CASSLTTPTTGELFF | - | TRBJ2-2 | - | TRBV5-1
TGTGCCAGCAGCTCTAGAGGGAGTTTTACGGGGGCTTTCTTT | CASSSRGSFTGAFF | - | TRBJ1-1 | - | TRBV7-2
TGCGCCAGCAGCTTGGCCTCAGGGACTCAAGAGACCCAGTACTTC | CASSLASGTQETQYF | - | TRBJ2-5 | - | TRBV5-1
TGTGCCAGCAGGGGACTCGGGCAGGACTCTAACTATGGCTACACCTTC | CASRGLGQDSNYGYTF | - | TRBJ1-2 | - | TRBV28
TGTGCCAGCAGAAGTTATAGCAATCAGCCCCAGCATTTT | CASRSYSNQPQHF | - | TRBJ1-5 | - | TRBV2
TGTGCCAGCAGTGCGAGGCAGGGTCAAAGCATTCAGTACTTC | CASSARQGQSIQYF | - | TRBJ2-4 | - | TRBV6-1
TGTGCCAGCTCCCAGGGACCACAGCCCTACGAGCAGTACTTC | CASSQGPQPYEQYF | few | TRBJ2-7 | - | TRBV18
TGCAGTGCTGCCTACAGCCATGAGCAGTTCTTC | CSAAYSHEQFF | - | TRBJ2-1 | - | TRBV20-1
TGTGCCAGCAGTTACGGGGTTCCCAAAAAAGAGACCCAGTACTTC | CASSYGVPKKETQYF | - | TRBJ2-5 | - | TRBV6-5
TGCGCCAGCAGCTTGAACCCGGGGAACCGGAACACTGAAGCTTTCTTT | CASSLNPGNRNTEAFF | - | TRBJ1-1 | - | TRBV5-1
TGTGCCAGCAGCTTAGATAGGGCAGATACGCAGTATTTT | CASSLDRADTQYF | - | TRBJ2-3 | - | TRBV11-2
TGCAGCGTGACCGGGACAGGGAAACTTTCTAACTATGGCTACACCTTC | CSVTGTGKLSNYGYTF | - | TRBJ1-2 | TRBD1 | TRBV29-1
TGTGCCTGGAGTGTAGACCTCAATCAGCCCCAGCATTTT | CAWSVDLNQPQHF | few | TRBJ1-5 | - | TRBV30
TGTGCCAGCAGGGCTGGGACAACCTCTGGAAACACCATATATTTT | CASRAGTTSGNTIYF | - | TRBJ1-3 | - | TRBV6-6
TGTGCCAGCTCAGGATCGACAGGAGCCAAAAACATTCAGTACTTC | CASSGSTGAKNIQYF | - | TRBJ2-4 | - | TRBV18